The next 5 T cell receptor beta chains were all read from a single sample in a study of cytomegalovirus exposure and HLA in healthy donors. Primers: 60 Vbeta forward and 13 Jbeta reverse. The protocol was immunoSEQ multiplex PCR, while the TCRdb copy is restricted to in-frame clones and leaves out a portion. The sample includes approximately 150,000 clones, around 68% of them seen just once. The sample taken for sequencing was PBMCs. These receptors all stem from a man younger than 45 in good health and CMV-seropositive.

The chain links TRBV10-3 to TRBJ1-6; weak D call: TRBD1 (6 bases). The germline gives CDR1 ENHRY, CDR2 SYGVKD. The CDR3 contains 15 residues. The V end lost 2 bases, the J end lost 10 bases, and 15 bases lay between the germline ends. The CDR3 is CAISETRTEGSPLHF. As DNA, the CDR3 is TGTGCCATCAGTGAGACTCGGACAGAGGGCTCACCCCTCCACTTT.

The genes are TRBV30 and TRBJ2-1, with D possibly TRBD2 on 6 matching bases. Deletions cut 1 base from V and 9 bases from J, with 16 bases between. The CDR3 covers 14 residues. Germline values: CDR1 GTSNPN, CDR2 SVGIG (reference sequence). CDR3 protein: CAWSAVTGVTEQFF. The CDR3 DNA follows: TGTGCCTGGAGTGCGGTGACGGGAGTTACTGAGCAGTTCTTC.

The J gene is TRBJ1-3, the V gene TRBV4-1; tentative D call: TRBD1 (6 bases). V was clipped by 5 bases and J by 0 bases, with 14 bases between them. Looked up from germline, CDR1 is MGHRA and CDR2 is YSYEKL. The CDR3 sequence is 16 residues long. The CDR3 bases are TGCGCCAGCAGCTTCGGATTGACAGGCTCTGGAAACACCATATATTTT. Translating gives CASSFGLTGSGNTIYF.

The rearrangement links TRBV10-1 to TRBJ2-5; weak D call: TRBD2 (5 bases). Trimming cost V 3 bases and J 5 bases, with 16 bases left between them. Germline V gene data show CDR1 as WNHNN and CDR2 as SYGVQD (reference sequence). The CDR3 loop spans 15 amino acids. The CDR3 DNA reads as TGCGCCAGCAGTGAACGAGGGCGGGTGTTGGAGACCCAGTACTTC. Residues: CASSERGRVLETQYF.

The chain employs TRBV12-5 and TRBJ1-2; D is unresolved. Trimming cost V 6 bases and J 7 bases, with 6 bases left between them. There are 10 residues in the CDR3. The germline V gene encodes CDR1 LGHNT and CDR2 FRNRAP. CDR3 residues: CASGPRGYTF. CDR3 DNA sequence: TGTGCTAGTGGCCCCCGTGGCTACACCTTC.